This T cell receptor (beta chain) came from a study of blood T cells in healthy people across ages (dated by TCRdb to between 2014 and 2016). For the wider study: In model experiments, template switching captured roughly one uniquely barcoded TCR beta cDNA molecule for every two T cells. Using the same blood draw, the study looked at two additional independent replicas of 1 million unique cDNA reads for two donors, one aged 18 to 30 and the other aged 80 or older. The study measured age-related changes in TCR beta repertoire diversity using deep sequencing normalized with unique cDNA molecular identifiers. To avoid experimental bias, donors of different ages were spread randomly across the sequencing lanes. Donors were grouped into four age groups: young (average approximately 16 years), middle-aged (roughly 37), aged (roughly 67) and long-lived (approximately 82). On the study overall, not on this receptor specifically: Estimates of total diversity based on one million sequenced T cells were considered lower bounds and underestimates. Observed TCR beta diversity per million T cells fell roughly linearly with age, and a significant reduction was already apparent by age about 43. Since profiling was done on bulk unsorted PBMCs, naive and antigen-experienced compartments could not be conclusively compared. Compared with the aged group, the long-lived group had more naive CD4+ T cells, fewer expanded clones and increased TCR diversity, suggesting age selection. The percentage of naive T cells measured by flow cytometry correlated strongly with observed TCR beta diversity. Because the CMV infection status of the donors was unknown, age-related changes in expanded clonotypes may potentially have been confounded.

The cysteine opens and the phenylalanine closes a CDR3 of 15 amino acids. The sequence is cut down to CDR3 DNA, 45 bases in frame from base 1. Sequences SGHAT (CDR1) and FQNNGV (CDR2) are obtained from the germline V gene. Trimming costs V 5 bases and J 5 bases, and their ends lie 16 bases apart. Regarding this clonotype: No cognate antigen has been identified for it. Base qualities are missing; no much larger clone stands one base away.

Systemically healthy Caucasian individuals from Russia, 35 to 50 in total and aged about 6 to 90 years, were included as donors. Ten milliliters of peripheral blood were collected from each donor into EDTA-treated Vacutainer tubes. Ficoll-Paque density-gradient centrifugation was used to isolate PBMCs, with at least 7 million obtained per sample. Trizol reagent was used to extract total RNA from the PBMCs, yielding at least 6 micrograms per sample. The percentages of naive CD45RAhigh/CD27high T cells were determined by flow cytometry on a PBMC aliquot from every donor. Receptor libraries were prepared by 5' RACE. Sequenced using an Illumina HiSeq 2500. The second PCR ran for about 6 to 12 cycles and used a J-beta primer mix along with a sample-barcoded 5' primer. A template-switch 5' adaptor carrying 12 random nucleotides introduced a unique molecular identifier onto each TCR beta cDNA molecule. Each sample yielded at least 2.5 million CDR3-containing paired-end reads. First-strand cDNA was synthesized from all RNA with the Mint cDNA synthesis kit, primed by a TRBC-specific oligonucleotide. Following uracil-DNA glycosylase treatment, a first 18-cycle PCR with universal primers M1SS and BC2_uni_R was performed on all cDNA. In the original analysis: Each sample was normalized by randomly selecting 1 million high-quality reads, each carrying a distinct molecular identifier. Instead of being binned into consensus sequences, reads that shared molecular identifiers were thrown out. MiTCR, run with a Q25 quality threshold and the strictest error-elimination algorithm, handled CDR3 identification, clonotype clustering and error correction. A nonparametric unseen species model with Euler transformation was used to estimate a lower bound on total TCR beta diversity. TCRdb trimmed public reads at Q25 via fastp, called clones via MiXCR and kept in-frame beta chains. Under each unique CDR3 protein, matching rows form one entry showing the most common genes and DNA. For this entry, the V and J calls and clone size follow TCRdb and not the study's own pipeline. The sample profile shows around 940,000 distinct CDR3 sequences; roughly 51% of them were found once. Around a fifth of the sample belongs to the ten largest clones.

In this chain, TRBV11-2 is recombined with TRBJ2-1; no D segment can be confidently identified. The TCR originated in a woman aged 55-75 years in good health. The specimen was blood. The DNA reads as follows: TGTGCCAGCAGCGCCCCGACCACAAAGAACAATGAGCAGTTCTTC. This encodes CASSAPTTKNNEQFF.